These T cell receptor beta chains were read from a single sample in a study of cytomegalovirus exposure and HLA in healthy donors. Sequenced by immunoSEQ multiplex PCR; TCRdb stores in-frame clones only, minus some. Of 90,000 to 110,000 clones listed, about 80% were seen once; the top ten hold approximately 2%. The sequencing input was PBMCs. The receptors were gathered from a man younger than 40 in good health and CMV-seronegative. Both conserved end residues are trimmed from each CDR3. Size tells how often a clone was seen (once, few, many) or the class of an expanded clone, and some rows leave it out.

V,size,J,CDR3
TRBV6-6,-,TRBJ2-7,ASYGGPDEQY
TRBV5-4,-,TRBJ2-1,ASSPPSGSVYNEQF
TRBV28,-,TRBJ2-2,ASSPVGTGKTGELF
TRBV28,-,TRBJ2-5,ASSPPGTAQETQY
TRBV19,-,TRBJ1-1,ASSRQGNTEAF
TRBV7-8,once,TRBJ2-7,ASSPRQGSYEQY
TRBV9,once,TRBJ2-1,ASSVRGTHDEQF
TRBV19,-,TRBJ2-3,ASTIARRGSGDTQY
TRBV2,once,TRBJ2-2,ASGGLAGGTGELF
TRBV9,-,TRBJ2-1,ASSVEGGRDNEQF
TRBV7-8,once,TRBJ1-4,ASSTRVATNEKLF
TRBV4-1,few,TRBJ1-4,ASSQELQFLNEKLF
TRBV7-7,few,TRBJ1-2,ASSCAGQVRTRGFYGYT
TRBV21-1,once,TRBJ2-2,ASSPRDRGSGAANTGELF
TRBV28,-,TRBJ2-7,ASTRLAAYEQY
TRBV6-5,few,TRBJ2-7,ASSRERSYEQY
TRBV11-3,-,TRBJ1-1,ASSFKQGATNTEAF
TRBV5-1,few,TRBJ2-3,ASSLADRVTADTQY
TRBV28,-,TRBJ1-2,ASSSGQGVGGYT
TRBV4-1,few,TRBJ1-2,ASSQASANYGYT
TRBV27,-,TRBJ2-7,ASSGQGGSYEQY
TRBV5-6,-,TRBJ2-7,ASRRSRDEQY
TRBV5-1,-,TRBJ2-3,ASSTNSGTRGARVTDTQY
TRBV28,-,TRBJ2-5,ASSFYRDSLKETQY
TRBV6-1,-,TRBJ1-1,ASSLTKADTEAF
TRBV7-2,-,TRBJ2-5,ASSLSRATQY
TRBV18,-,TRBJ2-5,ASSPGQGTFQETQY
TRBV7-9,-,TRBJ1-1,ASSLVQGLLVPTEAF